The clone carrying this T cell receptor beta chain was seen a few times. The sample belongs to a study of blood T cell repertoires in COVID-19. Study details: PBMCs, B-cell-depleted T cells, or T cells were the source of the cDNA or gDNA that made up the material.

The assay was immunoSEQ multiplex PCR, and TCRdb's table has in-frame clones only and misses some. The table includes roughly 700,000 clones, 70% to 90% detected once. This clonotype originated in a woman under 30 with acute or convalescent COVID-19. Input material: peripheral blood.

CDR3 protein: CASSYSRRDAFTF. CDR3 nucleotide sequence: TGTGCCAGCAGTTACTCCAGGCGGGATGCCTTCACCTTC. The chain links TRBV6-2 or TRBV6-3 to TRBJ1-2; D gene uncertain. Germline assignment: CDR1 MNHEY and CDR2 SVGEGT. Trimming shortened V by 0 bases and J by 13 bases, and 15 bases separated the two germline ends. The CDR3 is 13 residues long.